The source of this T cell receptor beta chain is a study of T cell changes during pregnancy in multiple sclerosis. Clones were sequenced by immunoSEQ multiplex PCR, and TCRdb holds only the in-frame ones, with some missing. The table records about 55,000 clones, 94% of them present only once. The germline V and J ends were trimmed by 7 bases and 2 bases, with 17 bases remaining between them. Germline loops: CDR1 SGHAT, CDR2 FQNNGV. The CDR3 loop spans 15 amino acids. This sample comprised CD8+ T cells from peripheral blood mononuclear cells, obtained in the third trimester of pregnancy. V usage is TRBV11-2 and J usage is TRBJ2-5, with a weak D call TRBD2 (6 bases). This clonotype originated in a female donor with multiple sclerosis, enrolled in a pregnancy study. CDR3 DNA: TGTGCCAGCAACCGACTAGGGGCAGAACAAGAGACCCAGTACTTC. The encoded protein is CASNRLGAEQETQYF.